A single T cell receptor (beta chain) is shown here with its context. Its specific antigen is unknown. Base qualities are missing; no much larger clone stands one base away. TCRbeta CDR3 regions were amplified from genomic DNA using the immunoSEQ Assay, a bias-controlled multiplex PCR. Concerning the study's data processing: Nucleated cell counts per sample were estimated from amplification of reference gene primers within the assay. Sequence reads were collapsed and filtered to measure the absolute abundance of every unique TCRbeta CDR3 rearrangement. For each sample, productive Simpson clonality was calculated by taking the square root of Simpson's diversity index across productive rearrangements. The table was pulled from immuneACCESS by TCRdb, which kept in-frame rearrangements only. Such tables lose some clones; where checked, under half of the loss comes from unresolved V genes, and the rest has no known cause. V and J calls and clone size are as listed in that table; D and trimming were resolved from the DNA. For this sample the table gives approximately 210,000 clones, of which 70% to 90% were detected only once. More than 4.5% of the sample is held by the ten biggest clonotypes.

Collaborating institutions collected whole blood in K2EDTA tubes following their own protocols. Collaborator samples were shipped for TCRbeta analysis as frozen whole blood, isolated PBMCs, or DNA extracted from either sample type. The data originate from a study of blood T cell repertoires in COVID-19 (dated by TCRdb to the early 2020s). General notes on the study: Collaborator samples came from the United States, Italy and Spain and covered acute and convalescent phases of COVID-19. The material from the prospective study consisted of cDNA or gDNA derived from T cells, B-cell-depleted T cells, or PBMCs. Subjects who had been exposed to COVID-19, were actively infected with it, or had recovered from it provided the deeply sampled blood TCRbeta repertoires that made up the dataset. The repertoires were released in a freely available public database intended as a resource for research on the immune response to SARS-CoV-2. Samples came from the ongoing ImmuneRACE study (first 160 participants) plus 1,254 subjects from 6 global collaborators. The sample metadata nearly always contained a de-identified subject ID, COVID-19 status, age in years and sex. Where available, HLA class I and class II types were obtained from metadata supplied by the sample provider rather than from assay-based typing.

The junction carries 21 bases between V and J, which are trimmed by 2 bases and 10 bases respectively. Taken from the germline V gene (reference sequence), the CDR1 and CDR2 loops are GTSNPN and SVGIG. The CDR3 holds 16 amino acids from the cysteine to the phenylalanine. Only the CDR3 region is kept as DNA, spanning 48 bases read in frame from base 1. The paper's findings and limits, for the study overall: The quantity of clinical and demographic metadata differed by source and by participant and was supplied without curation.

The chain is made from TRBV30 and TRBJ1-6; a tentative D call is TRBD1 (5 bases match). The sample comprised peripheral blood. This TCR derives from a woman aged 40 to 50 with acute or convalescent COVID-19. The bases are TGTGCCTGGAGTCCCAGGGTACGAGGCCGAAGGTCACCCCTCCACTTT. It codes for CAWSPRVRGRRSPLHF.